The 7 T cell receptor beta chains below all came from one sample that was sequenced in a study of OX40 agonist ivuxolimab in advanced cancers. Repertoires were generated with immunoSEQ multiplex PCR, while TCRdb's copy carries only in-frame clones and drops some. The sample has approximately 69,000 clones, around 90% seen once. This specimen consisted of CD4+ or CD8+ T cells sorted from blood, obtained in a trial of the OX40 agonist ivuxolimab. Source of these receptors: an adult with an advanced solid tumor such as melanoma, head and neck, liver or kidney cancer.

The rearrangement joins TRBV5-6 to TRBJ2-7; 7 bases map to TRBD2. The germline V gene encodes CDR1 SGHDT and CDR2 YYEEEE. This CDR3 has 12 residues. J gave up 12 bases and V 5 bases, and 11 bases lay outside the gene matches. CDR3 nucleotides: TGTGCCAGCAGGGGGGAGGGACCCCGCGGGTACTTC. It encodes CASRGEGPRGYF.

The CDR3 sequence is CASSPLGSYEQYF. The CDR3 DNA reads as TGTGCCAGCTCACCGCTCGGAAGTTACGAGCAGTACTTC. The rearrangement joins TRBV18 to TRBJ2-7; D not resolved. The V gene's germline CDR1 is KGHSH and CDR2 LQKENI. The CDR3 has 13 amino acids. V shed 3 bases and J shed 4 bases, with 10 bases lying between them.

This chain joins TRBV6-5 and TRBJ1-5; a weak D match, TRBD1 (6 bases). This CDR3 region has 15 residues. Looked up from germline, CDR1 is MNHEY and CDR2 is SVGAGI. The germline V and J ends were trimmed by 2 bases and 3 bases, with 11 bases remaining between them. CDR3 coding DNA: TGTGCCAGCAGTTACACAGGGTTAAACAATCAGCCCCAGCATTTT. Translated, it gives CASSYTGLNNQPQHF.

This chain uses TRBV6-6 with TRBJ1-3; D might be TRBD1 (6 bases). V dropped 4 bases and J dropped 0 bases, with 10 bases sitting between them. CDR3 length: 15 amino acids. Germline CDR1 is MNHNY and CDR2 is SVGAGI (reference sequence). The CDR3 DNA reads TGTGCCAGCAGTTTCACAGGGACCTCTGGAAACACCATATATTTT. Translated: CASSFTGTSGNTIYF.

The chain is built from TRBV7-6 and TRBJ2-2; TRBD2 agrees at 7 bases. The length of the CDR3 is 14 residues. Trimming cost V 6 bases and J 5 bases; bases outside gene matches: 6. Germline-derived CDR1 and CDR2 are SGHVS and FNYEAQ. The CDR3 DNA follows: TGTGCCAGCAGACGGGAGGCCCTGACCGGGGAGCTGTTTTTT. As protein: CASRREALTGELFF.

The chain's CDR3 is CASSLAGLSYNEQFF. CDR3 nucleotides: TGTGCCAGCAGCTTGGCGGGACTCTCCTACAATGAGCAGTTCTTC. This chain uses TRBV7-2 with TRBJ2-1; tentative D call: TRBD2 (6 bases). Germline V gene lookup returns CDR1 SGHTA and CDR2 FQGNSA. This CDR3 spans 15 amino acids. The ends were cut back, 3 bases at V and 0 bases at J, with 9 bases in the middle.

The chain links TRBV5-1 to TRBJ2-5, with D unclear. The germline V gene encodes CDR1 SGHRS and CDR2 YFSETQ. V dropped 2 bases and J dropped 5 bases, with 13 bases sitting between them. This CDR3 contains 14 residues. Here the CDR3 DNA reads TGCGCCAGCAGCTTTAACTTCCTCTGGGAGACCCAGTACTTC. It translates to CASSFNFLWETQYF. Together with reference TRBV5-1 and TRBJ2-5, the CDR3 gives the full variable domain: KAGVTQTPRYLIKTRGQQVTLSCSPISGHRSVSWYQQTPGQGLQFLFEYFSETQRNKGNFPGRFSGRQFSNSRSEMNVSTLELGDSALYLCASSFNFLWETQYFGPGTRLLVL.